This T cell receptor beta chain stems from a study of blood T cell repertoires in COVID-19. Original analysis: From reference gene primer amplification, estimates of nucleated cell counts were derived. The data were produced by immunoSEQ multiplex PCR, yet TCRdb's version contains in-frame clones alone and is incomplete. V and J calls and clone size follow that table, whereas D and trimming were derived from the DNA. The sample carries about 170,000 clones, 84% recorded once. Enrollment of patients from Seattle took place during active infection, with longitudinal follow-up. The CDR3 has 15 amino acids. V was shortened by 4 bases and J by 3 bases, with 12 bases between the two germline ends. The V gene's germline CDR1 is KGHDR and CDR2 SFDVKD.

The V call is TRBV24-1, the J call TRBJ2-1; tentative D call: TRBD1 (6 bases). The sample was peripheral blood. The TCR sequence derives from a woman older than 75 with COVID-19, enrolled during active disease. The CDR3: CATSENSQGYNEQFF. In DNA, the CDR3 is TGTGCCACCAGTGAAAACTCACAGGGCTACAATGAGCAGTTCTTC.